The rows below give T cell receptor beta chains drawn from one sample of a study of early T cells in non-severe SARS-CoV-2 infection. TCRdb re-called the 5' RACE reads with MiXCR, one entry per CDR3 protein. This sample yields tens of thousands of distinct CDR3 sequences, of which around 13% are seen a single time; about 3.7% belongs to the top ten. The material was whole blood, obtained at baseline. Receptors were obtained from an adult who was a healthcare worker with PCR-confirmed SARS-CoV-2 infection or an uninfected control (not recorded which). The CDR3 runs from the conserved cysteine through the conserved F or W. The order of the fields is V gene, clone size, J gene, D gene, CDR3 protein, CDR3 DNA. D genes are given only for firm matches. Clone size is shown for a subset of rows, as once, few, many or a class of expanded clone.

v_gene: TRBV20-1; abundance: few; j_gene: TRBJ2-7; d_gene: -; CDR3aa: CSARDQGSSYEQYF; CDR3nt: TGCAGTGCTAGAGATCAGGGGAGCTCCTACGAGCAGTACTTC
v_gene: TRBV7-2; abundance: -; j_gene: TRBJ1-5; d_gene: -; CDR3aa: CASSLAPYGSNQPQHF; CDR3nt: TGTGCCAGCAGCTTAGCGCCTTACGGTAGCAATCAGCCCCAGCATTTT
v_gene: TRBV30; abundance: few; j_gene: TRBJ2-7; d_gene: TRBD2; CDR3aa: CAWSLGGYEQYF; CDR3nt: TGTGCCTGGAGTCTCGGGGGGTACGAGCAGTACTTC
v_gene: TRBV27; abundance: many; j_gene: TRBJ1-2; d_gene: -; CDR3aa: CASSFHMGEGGYTF; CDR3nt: TGTGCCAGCAGTTTCCATATGGGGGAAGGTGGCTACACCTTC
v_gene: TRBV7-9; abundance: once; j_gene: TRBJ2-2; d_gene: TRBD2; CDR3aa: CASSDRLAGEAGELFF; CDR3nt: TGTGCCAGCAGCGACCGACTAGCGGGAGAGGCCGGGGAGCTGTTTTTT
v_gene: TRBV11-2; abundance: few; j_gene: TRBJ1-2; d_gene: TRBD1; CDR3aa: CASNPGQGTYGYTF; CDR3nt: TGTGCCAGCAATCCGGGACAGGGGACCTATGGCTACACCTTC
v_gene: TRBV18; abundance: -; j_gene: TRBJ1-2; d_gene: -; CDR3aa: CASSPTGENYGYTF; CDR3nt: TGTGCCAGCTCCCCGACAGGAGAAAACTATGGCTACACCTTC
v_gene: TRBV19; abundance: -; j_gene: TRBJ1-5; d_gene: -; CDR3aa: CASMDTSNQPQHF; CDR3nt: TGTGCCAGTATGGACACTAGCAATCAGCCCCAGCATTTT
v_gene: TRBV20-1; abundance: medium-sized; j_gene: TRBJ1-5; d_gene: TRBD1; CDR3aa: CSAQKGTGGNQPQHF; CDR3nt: TGCAGTGCTCAGAAGGGGACAGGAGGCAATCAGCCCCAGCATTTT
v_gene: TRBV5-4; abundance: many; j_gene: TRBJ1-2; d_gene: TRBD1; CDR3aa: CASSKTGGDGYTF; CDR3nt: TGTGCCAGCAGCAAGACAGGGGGCGATGGCTACACCTTC
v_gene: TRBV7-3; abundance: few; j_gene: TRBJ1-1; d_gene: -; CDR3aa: CASSFMGGTEAFF; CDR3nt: TGTGCCAGCAGCTTTATGGGGGGCACTGAAGCTTTCTTT
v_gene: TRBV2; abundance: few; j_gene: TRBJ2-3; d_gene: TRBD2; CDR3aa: CASSELLAGATDTQYF; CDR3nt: TGTGCCAGCAGCGAACTTCTAGCGGGAGCTACAGATACGCAGTATTTT
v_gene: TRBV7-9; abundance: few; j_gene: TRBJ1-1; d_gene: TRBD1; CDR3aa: CASSNRQGSTEAFF; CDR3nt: TGTGCCAGCAGCAACCGACAGGGTTCCACTGAAGCTTTCTTT
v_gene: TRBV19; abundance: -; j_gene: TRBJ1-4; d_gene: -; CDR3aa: CASTTGRNRLLATNEKLFF; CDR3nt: TGTGCCAGTACCACCGGGCGAAACAGACTCCTTGCAACTAATGAAAAACTGTTTTTT
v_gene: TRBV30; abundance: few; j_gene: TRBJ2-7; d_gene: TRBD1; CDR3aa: CAWSIPGTGAWSEQYF; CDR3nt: TGTGCCTGGAGCATCCCCGGGACAGGGGCCTGGTCCGAGCAGTACTTC
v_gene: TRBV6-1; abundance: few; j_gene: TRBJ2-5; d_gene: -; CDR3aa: CASSEGGYQETQYF; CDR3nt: TGTGCCAGCAGTGAAGGGGGATACCAAGAGACCCAGTACTTC
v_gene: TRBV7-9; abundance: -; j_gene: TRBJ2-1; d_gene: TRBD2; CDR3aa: CASSRPSGNYNEQFF; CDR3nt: TGTGCCAGCAGCCGGCCTAGCGGGAACTACAATGAGCAGTTCTTC
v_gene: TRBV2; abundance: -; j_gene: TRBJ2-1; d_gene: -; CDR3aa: CASSEVLVGGGSYNEQFF; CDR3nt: TGTGCCAGCAGTGAAGTATTGGTGGGCGGAGGCTCCTACAATGAGCAGTTCTTC
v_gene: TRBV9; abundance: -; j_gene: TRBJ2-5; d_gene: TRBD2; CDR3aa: CASSPGTSGGLQETQYF; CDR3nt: TGTGCCAGCAGCCCAGGGACTAGCGGGGGGCTGCAAGAGACCCAGTACTTC
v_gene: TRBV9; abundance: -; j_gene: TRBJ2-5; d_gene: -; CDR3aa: CASSVDWRDLRETQYF; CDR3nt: TGTGCCAGCAGCGTAGATTGGCGGGACCTCCGGGAGACCCAGTACTTC
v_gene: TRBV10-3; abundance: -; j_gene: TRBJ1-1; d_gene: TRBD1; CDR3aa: CAISSSTGANTEAFF; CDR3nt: TGTGCCATCAGTTCTAGCACAGGGGCCAACACTGAAGCTTTCTTT
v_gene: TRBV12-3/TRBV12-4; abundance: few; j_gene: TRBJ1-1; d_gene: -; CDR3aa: CASSTGGRITEAFF; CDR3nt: TGTGCCAGCAGTACAGGAGGGCGTATCACTGAAGCTTTCTTT
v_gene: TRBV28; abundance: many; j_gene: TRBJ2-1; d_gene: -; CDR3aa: CASSLRGYNEQFF; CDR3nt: TGTGCCAGCAGTTTGCGGGGCTACAATGAGCAGTTCTTC
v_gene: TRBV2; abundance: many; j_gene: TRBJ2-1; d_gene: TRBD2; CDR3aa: CASRARSSSGYNEQFF; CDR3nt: TGTGCCAGCAGAGCCCGAAGCTCTAGCGGTTACAATGAGCAGTTCTTC
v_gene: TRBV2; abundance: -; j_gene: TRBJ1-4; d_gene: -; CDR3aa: CASSAGTPNEKLFF; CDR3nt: TGTGCCAGCAGTGCCGGGACACCTAATGAAAAACTGTTTTTT
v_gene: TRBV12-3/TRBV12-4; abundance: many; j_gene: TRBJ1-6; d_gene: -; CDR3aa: CASRPRGSGNSPLHF; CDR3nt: TGTGCCAGCAGACCCCGGGGGAGCGGTAATTCACCCCTCCACTTT
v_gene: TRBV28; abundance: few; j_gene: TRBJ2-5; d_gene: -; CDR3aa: CASSPGPGRLLQETQYF; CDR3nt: TGTGCCAGCAGCCCCGGGCCGGGACGCCTATTACAAGAGACCCAGTACTTC
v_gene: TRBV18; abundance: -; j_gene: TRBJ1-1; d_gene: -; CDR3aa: CASSPRQTNTEAFF; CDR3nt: TGTGCCAGCTCACCGAGACAGACGAACACTGAAGCTTTCTTT
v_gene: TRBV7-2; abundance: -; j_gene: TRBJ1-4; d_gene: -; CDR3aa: CASSFGHRSGTEKLFF; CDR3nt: TGTGCCAGCAGCTTCGGCCACAGGTCCGGCACTGAAAAACTGTTTTTT
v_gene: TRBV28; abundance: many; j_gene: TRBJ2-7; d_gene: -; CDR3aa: CASSSPDDSYEQYF; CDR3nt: TGTGCCAGCAGTTCCCCGGACGACTCCTACGAGCAGTACTTC
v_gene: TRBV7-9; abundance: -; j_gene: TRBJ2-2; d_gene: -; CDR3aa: CASSSPAGELFF; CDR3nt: TGTGCCAGCAGCTCTCCGGCCGGGGAGCTGTTTTTT
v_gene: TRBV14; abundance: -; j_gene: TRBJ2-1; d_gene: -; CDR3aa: CASTKSVRGRKNEQFF; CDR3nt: TGTGCCAGCACCAAATCAGTGCGGGGGCGGAAGAATGAGCAGTTCTTC
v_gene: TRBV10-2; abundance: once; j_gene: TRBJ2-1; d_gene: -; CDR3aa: CASTPPSTEQFF; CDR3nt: TGCGCCAGCACCCCGCCTAGCACTGAGCAGTTCTTC
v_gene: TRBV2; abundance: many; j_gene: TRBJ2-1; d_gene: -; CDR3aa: CASSDSRQHPEQFF; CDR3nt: TGTGCCAGCAGTGATAGTCGACAGCATCCCGAGCAGTTCTTC
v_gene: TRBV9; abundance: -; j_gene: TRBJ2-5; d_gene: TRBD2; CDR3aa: CASSVGTSDQETQYF; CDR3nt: TGTGCCAGCAGCGTGGGGACTAGCGACCAAGAGACCCAGTACTTC
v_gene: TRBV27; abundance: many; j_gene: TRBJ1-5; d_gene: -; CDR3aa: CASSLWGATGNQPQHF; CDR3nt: TGTGCCAGCAGTTTATGGGGGGCTACGGGCAATCAGCCCCAGCATTTT
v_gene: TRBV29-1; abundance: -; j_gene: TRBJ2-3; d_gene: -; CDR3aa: CSVDRGTGTDTQYF; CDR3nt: TGCAGCGTGGATCGCGGGACGGGCACAGATACGCAGTATTTT
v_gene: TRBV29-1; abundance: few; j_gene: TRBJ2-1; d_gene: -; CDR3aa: CSVDPTPNEQFF; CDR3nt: TGCAGCGTTGATCCGACGCCCAATGAGCAGTTCTTC
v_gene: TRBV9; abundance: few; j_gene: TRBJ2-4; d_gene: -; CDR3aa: CASSVDGSIKNIQYF; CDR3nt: TGTGCCAGCAGCGTAGACGGGAGCATTAAAAACATTCAGTACTTC
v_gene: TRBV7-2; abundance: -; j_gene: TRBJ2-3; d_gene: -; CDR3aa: CASSLDPSVGTQYF; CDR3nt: TGTGCCAGCAGCCTAGACCCTAGCGTTGGTACGCAGTATTTT
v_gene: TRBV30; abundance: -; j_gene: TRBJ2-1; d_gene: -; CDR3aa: CAWSVRRGGSYNEQFF; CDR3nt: TGTGCCTGGAGTGTACGCAGGGGAGGCTCCTACAATGAGCAGTTCTTC
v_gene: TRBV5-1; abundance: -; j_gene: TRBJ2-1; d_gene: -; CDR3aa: CASSLVADASEQFF; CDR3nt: TGCGCCAGCAGCTTGGTAGCCGACGCCTCGGAGCAGTTCTTC
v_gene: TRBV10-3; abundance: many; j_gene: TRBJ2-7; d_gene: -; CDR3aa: CAISDSRGRGKQYF; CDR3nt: TGTGCCATCAGTGATTCGAGGGGCCGCGGTAAGCAGTACTTC
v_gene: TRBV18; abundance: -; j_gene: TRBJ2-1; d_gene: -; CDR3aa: CASSSQDSGTEQFF; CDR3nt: TGTGCCAGCTCATCCCAAGACTCCGGGACTGAGCAGTTCTTC
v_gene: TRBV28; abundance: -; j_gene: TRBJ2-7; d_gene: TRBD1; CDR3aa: CASSLSGQGVIEQYF; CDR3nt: TGTGCCAGCAGTTTATCGGGACAGGGGGTTATCGAGCAGTACTTC
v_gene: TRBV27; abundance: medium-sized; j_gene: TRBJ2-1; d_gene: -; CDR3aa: CASSLAGSYNEQFF; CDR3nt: TGTGCCAGCAGTCTGGCGGGCTCCTACAATGAGCAGTTCTTC
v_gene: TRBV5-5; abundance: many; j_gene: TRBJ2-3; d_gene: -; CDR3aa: CASSLATLGTDTQYF; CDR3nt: TGTGCCAGCAGCCTGGCGACGCTCGGCACAGATACGCAGTATTTT
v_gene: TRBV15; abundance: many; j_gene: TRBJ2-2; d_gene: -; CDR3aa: CATRDGTGELFF; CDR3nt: TGTGCCACCAGGGACGGCACCGGGGAGCTGTTTTTT
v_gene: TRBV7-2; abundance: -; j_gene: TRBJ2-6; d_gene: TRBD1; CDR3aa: CASSATGAGANVLTF; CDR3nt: TGTGCCAGCAGCGCAACAGGGGCGGGGGCCAACGTCCTGACTTTC
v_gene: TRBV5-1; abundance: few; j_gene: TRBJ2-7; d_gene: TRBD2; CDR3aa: CASSTLAGVSYEQYF; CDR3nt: TGCGCCAGCAGCACTCTAGCGGGGGTTTCCTACGAGCAGTACTTC
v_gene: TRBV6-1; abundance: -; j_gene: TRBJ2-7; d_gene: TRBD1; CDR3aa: CASTGTGPYEQYF; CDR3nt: TGTGCCAGCACCGGGACAGGCCCCTACGAGCAGTACTTC
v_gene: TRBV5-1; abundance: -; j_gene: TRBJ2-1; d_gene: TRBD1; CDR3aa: CASSLGGQGPYNEQFF; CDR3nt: TGCGCCAGCAGCTTGGGGGGACAGGGACCCTACAATGAGCAGTTCTTC
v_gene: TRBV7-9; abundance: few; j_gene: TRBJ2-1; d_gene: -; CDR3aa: CASSLVKGNEQFF; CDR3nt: TGTGCCAGCAGCTTGGTGAAGGGAAATGAGCAGTTCTTC
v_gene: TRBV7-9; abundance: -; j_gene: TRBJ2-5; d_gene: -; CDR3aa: CASSPQTPQETQYF; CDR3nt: TGTGCCAGCAGCCCCCAGACCCCCCAGGAGACCCAGTACTTC
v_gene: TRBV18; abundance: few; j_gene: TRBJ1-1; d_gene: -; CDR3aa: CASSPPGLKNTEAFF; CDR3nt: TGTGCCAGCTCACCCCCAGGATTAAAGAACACTGAAGCTTTCTTT
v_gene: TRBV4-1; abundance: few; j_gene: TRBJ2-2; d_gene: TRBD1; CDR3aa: CASSVHRGVNTGELFF; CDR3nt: TGCGCCAGCAGCGTTCACAGGGGGGTGAACACCGGGGAGCTGTTTTTT
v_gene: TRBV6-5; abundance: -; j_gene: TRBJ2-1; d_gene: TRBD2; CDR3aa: CASRQAGMYNEQFF; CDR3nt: TGTGCCAGCAGGCAAGCGGGAATGTACAATGAGCAGTTCTTC
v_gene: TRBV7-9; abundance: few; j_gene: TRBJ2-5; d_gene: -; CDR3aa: CASSPPGPETQYF; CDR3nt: TGTGCCAGCAGCCCCCCGGGACCTGAGACCCAGTACTTC
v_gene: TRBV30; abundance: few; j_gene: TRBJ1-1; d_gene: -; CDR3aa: CACMVPFLNTEAFF; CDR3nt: TGTGCCTGTATGGTGCCCTTCTTGAACACTGAAGCTTTCTTT